These 6 T cell receptor beta chains came from one sample sequenced in a study of blood T cell repertoires in COVID-19. Generated by immunoSEQ multiplex PCR, the TCRdb table keeps only in-frame clones and is missing some. Among 150,000 or so clones listed, 65% to 85% were seen once. The sample taken for sequencing was PBMCs or T cells enriched from blood (not recorded which). The receptors come from a man between 65 and 85 years old who had been exposed to COVID-19.

This clone has just a few counts. The rearrangement uses TRBV28 and TRBJ2-5; 9 nucleotides agree with TRBD1. V dropped 5 bases and J dropped 2; count of bases not matched to a gene: 6. CDR1 and CDR2 from the germline V gene are MDHEN and SYDVKM. This CDR3 is built from 15 residues. DNA of the CDR3: TGTGCCAGCAGTCCCCACGGACAGGGGCAAGAGACCCAGTACTTC. Translation gives CASSPHGQGQETQYF.

The rearrangement joins TRBV16 to TRBJ1-5; TRBD1 is a possible D gene (6 bases). The CDR3 totals 14 residues. Trimming took 2 bases from V and 5 from J, leaving 10 bases between them. The V gene's germline CDR1 is KGHSY and CDR2 FQNENV. The CDR3 is CASSQGAGDQPQHF. CDR3 DNA sequence: TGTGCCAGCAGCCAAGGGGCAGGGGATCAGCCCCAGCATTTT.

In DNA, the CDR3 is TGTGCCAGCAGTTACCTCTCTGGCGGGATTCCGATCGAGCAGTACTTC. Amino acid sequence: CASSYLSGGIPIEQYF. The chain is built from TRBV6-5 and TRBJ2-7, with a weak D call TRBD2 (6 bases). CDR3 length equals 16 residues. Germline CDR1 MNHEY, CDR2 SVGAGI. Trimming removed 2 bases at V and 6 bases at J, with 20 bases between.

This clone was found a few times. The chain is built from TRBV21-1 and TRBJ2-3; the DNA was not used to check the table's D call, TRBD1. TRBV21-1 is reported as a pseudogene. There are 15 residues in the CDR3. CDR3 nucleotide sequence: TGTGCCAGCAGCAGGGGTGGGGCCAGCACAGATACGCAGTATTTT. This codes for CASSRGGASTDTQYF.

This clone was detected a few times. The chain has TRBV10-3 and TRBJ2-7; 10 bases line up with TRBD1. There are 12 residues in the CDR3. V was pared by 6 bases and J by 7 bases, with 3 bases of the junction left unmatched. Germline loops: CDR1 ENHRY, CDR2 SYGVKD. The CDR3: CAIRGQGEEQYF. DNA of the CDR3: TGTGCCATCAGAGGACAGGGGGAAGAGCAGTACTTC.

The chain carries TRBV30 and TRBJ1-2; D perhaps matches TRBD1 (6 bases). Germline CDR1 reads GTSNPN; CDR2 reads SVGIG (reference sequence). The CDR3 covers 11 residues. V was pared by 8 bases and J by 4 bases, with 11 bases between. In nucleotides, the CDR3 is TGTGCCGGGAACAGGGCCTATGGCTACACCTTC. It translates to CAGNRAYGYTF.